The rows below give T cell receptor beta chains drawn from one sample of a study of blood T cells in healthy people across ages. In TCRdb, the 5' RACE reads were re-called with MiXCR into one record per CDR3 protein. This table has 1.2 million to 1.5 million distinct CDR3 sequences, around 42% appearing once. Sequencing was done on a sample of blood. Receptor source: a woman between 18 and 30 years old in good health. Both conserved end residues are part of each CDR3. A D gene is named only where the DNA matches it firmly. Part of the rows lack a size; the others show once, few, many or a class for expanded clones.

TRBV4-1	few	.	TRBJ1-1	TGCGCCAGCAGCCAAGATACGGGACTTTTGAACACTGAAGCTTTCTTT	CASSQDTGLLNTEAFF
TRBV20-1	.	TRBD2	TRBJ2-1	TGCAGTGCTAGAGTGGCACTAGCGCCTCAAGAGACCCAGTTCTTC	CSARVALAPQETQFF
TRBV9	.	.	TRBJ2-1	TGTGCCAGCACCCCAGGGATCAACAATGAGCAGTTCTTC	CASTPGINNEQFF
TRBV7-2	.	.	TRBJ2-5	TGTGCCAGCAGCTTACCGACTGGACAGCAAGAGACCCAGTACTTC	CASSLPTGQQETQYF
TRBV7-2	few	.	TRBJ1-2	TGTGCCAGCAGCTTAGGAGCGGTTTCTAACTATGGCTACACCTTC	CASSLGAVSNYGYTF
TRBV12-3/TRBV12-4	once	TRBD1	TRBJ2-7	TGTGCCAGCAGTCGACAGGGTGATGGCGAGCAGTACTTC	CASSRQGDGEQYF
TRBV14	few	.	TRBJ2-5	TGTGCCAGCAGCCCGAATTGGGCAGTCCAAGAGACCCAGTACTTC	CASSPNWAVQETQYF
TRBV13	few	.	TRBJ1-1	TGTGCCAGCAGCTTAGAGAGGGGCACTGAAGCTTTCTTT	CASSLERGTEAFF
TRBV29-1	few	TRBD2	TRBJ2-3	TGCAGCGTTGCCGGGACTAGCGGGAGGGGCACAGATACGCAGTATTTT	CSVAGTSGRGTDTQYF
TRBV20-1	.	.	TRBJ2-7	TGCAGTGCTAGAGGGGGGGCTGGCTACAATGAGCAGTACTTC	CSARGGAGYNEQYF
TRBV6-5	.	TRBD2	TRBJ2-7	TGTGCCAGCAGTTCCCCAACTAGCGGGATAAACTACGAGCAGTACTTC	CASSSPTSGINYEQYF
TRBV28	.	TRBD2	TRBJ2-1	TGTGCCAGCAGTTTAGGCCCTAGCGGCACCCACAATGAGCAGTTCTTC	CASSLGPSGTHNEQFF
TRBV12-3/TRBV12-4	.	TRBD2	TRBJ2-3	TGTGCCAGCAGTCGGGGGGGAAATACGCAGTATTTT	CASSRGGNTQYF
TRBV5-1	.	.	TRBJ2-7	TGCGCCAGCAGCCGCGAGGCAGGAAGCGAGCAGTACTTC	CASSREAGSEQYF
TRBV6-1	.	.	TRBJ1-4	TGTGCCAGCAGTGAAGCGGGCGGCGGGAATGAAAAACTGTTTTTT	CASSEAGGGNEKLFF
TRBV27	few	.	TRBJ1-5	TGTGCCAGCAGTTTAAATGACAGGCCAAATCAGCCCCAGCATTTT	CASSLNDRPNQPQHF
TRBV29-1	.	.	TRBJ2-7	TGCATCGTTACGGCCCCGGAACCAAAATACGAGCAGTACTTC	CIVTAPEPKYEQYF
TRBV6-1	.	.	TRBJ2-3	TGTGCCAGTGGTCCCCCAGCGGAGGATACGCAGTATTTT	CASGPPAEDTQYF
TRBV7-9	.	.	TRBJ1-6	TGTGCCAGCAGCTTAGCTGACAGCTATTCACCCCTCCACTTT	CASSLADSYSPLHF
TRBV20-1	few	.	TRBJ1-2	TGCAGTGCTAGAGATTCGGGGGGCCGTGGCTACACCTTC	CSARDSGGRGYTF
TRBV12-3/TRBV12-4	.	.	TRBJ1-2	TGTGCCAGCAGTTTACAGGAAGGGTATGGCTACACCTTC	CASSLQEGYGYTF
TRBV5-6	few	.	TRBJ2-1	TGTGCCAGCAGCTTGCCGTCTGAGAATGAGCAGTTCTTC	CASSLPSENEQFF
TRBV7-9	once	TRBD1	TRBJ1-1	TGTGCCAGCAGAGGGGGACAGGGCTCTGCGGCTTTCTTT	CASRGGQGSAAFF
TRBV10-1	.	.	TRBJ2-1	TGCGCCAGCAGTGACCCTAGCCCAGGGTCCTACAATGAGCAGTTCTTC	CASSDPSPGSYNEQFF
TRBV15	.	.	TRBJ2-5	TGTGCCACCAGCGAGGACAGCCACCAAGAGACCCAGTACTTC	CATSEDSHQETQYF
TRBV20-1	few	.	TRBJ2-5	TGCAGTGCCCTCATCCCCACGGGCCTCCTAGAGACCCAGTACTTC	CSALIPTGLLETQYF
TRBV10-3	.	.	TRBJ2-3	TGTGCCACCAGGAAAGAGAGTGGGAGCACAGATACGCAGTATTTT	CATRKESGSTDTQYF
TRBV14	.	TRBD2	TRBJ2-7	TGTGCCAGCAGCTCCGGCAGGACTAGATATTACGAGCAGTACTTC	CASSSGRTRYYEQYF
TRBV6-1	.	TRBD1	TRBJ2-1	TGTGCCAGTGATGTCCTGACAGGGCCTCCCTACAATGAGCAGTTCTTC	CASDVLTGPPYNEQFF
TRBV11-2	few	TRBD1	TRBJ2-7	TGTGCCAGCAGCTGGGCATTCGGACAGGGTGTCTACGAGCAGTACTTC	CASSWAFGQGVYEQYF
TRBV10-3	few	.	TRBJ1-3	TGTGCCATCAGTGCCGGCGGAGGAAGCTCTGGAAACACCATATATTTT	CAISAGGGSSGNTIYF
TRBV7-8	.	TRBD1	TRBJ1-6	TGTGCCAGCAGCTCGGGACAGGGGACGCCCGCGAATTCACCCCTCCACTTT	CASSSGQGTPANSPLHF
TRBV29-1	.	.	TRBJ1-1	TGCAGCGTTCACCGAGGGAACACTGAAGCTTTCTTT	CSVHRGNTEAFF